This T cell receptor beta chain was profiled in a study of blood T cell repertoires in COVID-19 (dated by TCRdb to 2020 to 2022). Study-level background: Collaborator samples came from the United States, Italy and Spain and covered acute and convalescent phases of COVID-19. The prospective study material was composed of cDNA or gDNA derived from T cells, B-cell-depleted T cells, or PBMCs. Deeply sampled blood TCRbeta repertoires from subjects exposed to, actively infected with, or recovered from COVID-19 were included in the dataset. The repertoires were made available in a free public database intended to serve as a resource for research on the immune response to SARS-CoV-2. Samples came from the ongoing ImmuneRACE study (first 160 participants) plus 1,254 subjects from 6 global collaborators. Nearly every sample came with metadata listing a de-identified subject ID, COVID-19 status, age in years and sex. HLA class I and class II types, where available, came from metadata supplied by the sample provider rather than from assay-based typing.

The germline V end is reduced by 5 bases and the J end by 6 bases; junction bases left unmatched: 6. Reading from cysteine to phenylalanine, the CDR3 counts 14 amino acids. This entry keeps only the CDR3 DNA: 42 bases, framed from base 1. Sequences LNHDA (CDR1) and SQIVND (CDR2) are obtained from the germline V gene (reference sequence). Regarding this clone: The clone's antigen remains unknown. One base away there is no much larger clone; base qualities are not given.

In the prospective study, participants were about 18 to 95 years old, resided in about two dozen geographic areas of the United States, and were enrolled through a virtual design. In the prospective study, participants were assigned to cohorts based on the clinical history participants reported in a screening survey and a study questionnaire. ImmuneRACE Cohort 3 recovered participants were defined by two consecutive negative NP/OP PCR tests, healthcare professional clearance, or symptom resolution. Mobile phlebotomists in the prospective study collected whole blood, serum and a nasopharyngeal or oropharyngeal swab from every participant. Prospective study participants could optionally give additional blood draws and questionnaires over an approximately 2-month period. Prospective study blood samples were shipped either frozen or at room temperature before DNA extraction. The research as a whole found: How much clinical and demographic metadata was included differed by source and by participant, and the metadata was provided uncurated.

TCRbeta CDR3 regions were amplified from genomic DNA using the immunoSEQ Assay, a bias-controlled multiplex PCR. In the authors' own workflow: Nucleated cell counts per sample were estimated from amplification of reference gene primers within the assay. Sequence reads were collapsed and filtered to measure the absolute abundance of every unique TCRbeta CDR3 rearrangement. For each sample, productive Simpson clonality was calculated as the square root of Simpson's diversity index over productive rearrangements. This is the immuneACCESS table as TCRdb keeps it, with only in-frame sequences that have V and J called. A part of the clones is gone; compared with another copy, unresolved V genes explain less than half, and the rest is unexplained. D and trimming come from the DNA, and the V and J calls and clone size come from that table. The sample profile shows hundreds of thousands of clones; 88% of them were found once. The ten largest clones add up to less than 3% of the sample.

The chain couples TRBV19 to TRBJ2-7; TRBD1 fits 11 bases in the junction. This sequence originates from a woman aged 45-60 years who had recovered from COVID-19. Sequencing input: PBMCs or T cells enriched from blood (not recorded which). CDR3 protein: CASSLPGQGVEQYF. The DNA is TGTGCCAGTAGTCTCCCGGGACAGGGGGTCGAGCAGTACTTC. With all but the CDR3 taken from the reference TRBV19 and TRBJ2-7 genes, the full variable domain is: DGGITQSPKYLFRKEGQNVTLSCEQNLNHDAMYWYRQDPGQGLRLIYYSQIVNDFQKGDIAEGYSVSREKKESFPLTVTSAQKNPTAFYLCASSLPGQGVEQYFGPGTRLTVT.